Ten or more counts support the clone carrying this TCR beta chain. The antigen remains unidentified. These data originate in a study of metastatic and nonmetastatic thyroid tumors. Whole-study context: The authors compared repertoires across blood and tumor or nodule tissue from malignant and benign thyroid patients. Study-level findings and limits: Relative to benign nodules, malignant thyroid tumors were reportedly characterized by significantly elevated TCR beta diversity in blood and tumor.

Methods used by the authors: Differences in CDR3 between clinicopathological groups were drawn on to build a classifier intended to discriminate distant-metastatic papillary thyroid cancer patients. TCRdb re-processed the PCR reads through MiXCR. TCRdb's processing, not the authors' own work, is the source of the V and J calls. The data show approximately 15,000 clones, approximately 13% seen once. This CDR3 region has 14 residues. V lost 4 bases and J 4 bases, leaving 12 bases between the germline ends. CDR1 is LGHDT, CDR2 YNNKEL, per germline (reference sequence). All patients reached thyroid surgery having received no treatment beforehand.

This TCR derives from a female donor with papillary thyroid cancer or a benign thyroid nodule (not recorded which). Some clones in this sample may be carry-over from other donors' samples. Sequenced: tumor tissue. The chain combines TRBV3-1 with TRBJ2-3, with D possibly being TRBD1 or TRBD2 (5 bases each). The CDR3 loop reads CASSPGPAADTQYF. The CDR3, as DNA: TGTGCCAGCAGCCCGGGACCGGCGGCAGATACGCAGTATTTT.